This T cell receptor (beta chain) was identified in a study of T cells in Graves' hyperthyroidism and ophthalmopathy. The CDR3 spans 14 residues. CDR1 is GTSNPN and CDR2 is SVGIG in the germline V gene (reference sequence). Details on this clonotype: Its antigen is not identified. A read error may account for a junction end that differs from germline.

Overall study findings and caveats: The model's output predicted ophthalmopathy at a median of approximately 6.5 months prior to onset.

Newly diagnosed patients aged 18 to 65 had hyperthyroidism of under 2 months' duration. The investigators amplified TCR beta CDR3 regions from RNA transcripts. The HTBI primer set was used in a first-round RT-PCR of the TCR CDR3. Via MiXCR, TCRdb re-called the multiplex PCR reads, giving one row per CDR3 protein. The sample has a few hundred thousand distinct CDR3 sequences, about 13% seen once; the top ten hold 5% to 6.5%. This chain links TRBV30 with TRBJ1-4; D is uncertain. The source material was blood. The source is a woman in her late teens or twenties with Graves' hyperthyroidism. The CDR3 loop is CAWSIGATNEKLFF. The CDR3 region has the DNA TGCGCCTGGAGTATCGGGGCAACTAATGAAAAACTGTTTTTT.